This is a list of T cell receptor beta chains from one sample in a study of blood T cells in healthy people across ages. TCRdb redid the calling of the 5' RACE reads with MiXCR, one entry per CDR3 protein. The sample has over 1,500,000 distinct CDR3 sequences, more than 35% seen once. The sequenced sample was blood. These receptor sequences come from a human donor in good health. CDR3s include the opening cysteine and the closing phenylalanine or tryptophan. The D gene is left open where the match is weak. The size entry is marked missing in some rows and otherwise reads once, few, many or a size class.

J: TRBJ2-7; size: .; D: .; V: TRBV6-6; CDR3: CASRIGRSSSYEQYF; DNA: TGTGCCAGCCGGATTGGAAGGTCGAGCTCCTACGAGCAGTACTTC
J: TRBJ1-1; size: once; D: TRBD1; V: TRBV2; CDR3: CASSESRDRARRTEAFF; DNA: TGTGCCAGCAGTGAGTCCCGGGACAGGGCACGGCGGACTGAAGCTTTCTTT
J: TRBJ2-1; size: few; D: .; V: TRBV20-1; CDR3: CSASRPAALHNEQFF; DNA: TGCAGTGCTTCCCGCCCGGCAGCCCTCCACAATGAGCAGTTCTTC
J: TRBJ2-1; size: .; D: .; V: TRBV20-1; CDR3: CSAPRGPSYNEQFF; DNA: TGCAGTGCGCCCCGGGGTCCTTCCTACAATGAGCAGTTCTTC
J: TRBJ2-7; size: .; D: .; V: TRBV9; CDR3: CASSVDGDEQYF; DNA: TGTGCCAGCAGCGTAGACGGGGACGAGCAGTACTTC
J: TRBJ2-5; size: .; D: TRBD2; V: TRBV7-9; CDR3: CASSLGTSGGQQETQYF; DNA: TGTGCCAGTAGCTTAGGGACTAGCGGGGGTCAGCAAGAGACCCAGTACTTC
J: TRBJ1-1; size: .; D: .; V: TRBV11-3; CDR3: CASGNMGRTEAFF; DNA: TGTGCCAGCGGCAACATGGGGCGCACTGAAGCTTTCTTT
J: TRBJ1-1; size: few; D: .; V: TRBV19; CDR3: CASSVTGLTEAFF; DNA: TGTGCCAGTTCGGTTACAGGGCTCACTGAAGCTTTCTTT
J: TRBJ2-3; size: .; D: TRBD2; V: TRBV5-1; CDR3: CASSQGEGWTQYF; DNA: TGCGCCAGCAGTCAAGGGGAGGGCTGGACGCAGTATTTT
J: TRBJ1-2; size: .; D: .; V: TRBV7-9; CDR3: CASSLNLLGSYGYTF; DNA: TGTGCCAGCAGCTTGAACCTCTTAGGATCTTATGGCTACACCTTC
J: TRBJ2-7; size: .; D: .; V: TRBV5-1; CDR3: CASSLEVTLSYEQYF; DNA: TGCGCCAGCAGCTTGGAGGTGACACTGTCCTACGAGCAGTACTTC
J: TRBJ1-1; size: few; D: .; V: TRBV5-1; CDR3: CAGSRQLNTEAFF; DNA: TGCGCCGGCAGCCGACAGTTGAACACTGAAGCTTTCTTT
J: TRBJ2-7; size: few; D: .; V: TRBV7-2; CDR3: CASSLRRSTYEQYF; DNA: TGTGCCAGCAGCTTAAGAAGGAGCACCTACGAGCAGTACTTC
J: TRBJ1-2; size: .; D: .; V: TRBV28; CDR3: CASSLIQSYGYTF; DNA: TGTGCCAGCAGTTTGATACAGAGCTATGGCTACACCTTC
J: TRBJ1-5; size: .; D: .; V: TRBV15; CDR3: CATSRDRQVGISNQPQHF; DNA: TGTGCCACCAGCAGAGATCGTCAGGTGGGGATTAGCAATCAGCCCCAGCATTTT
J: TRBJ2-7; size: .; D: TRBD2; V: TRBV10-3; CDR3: CAIRRRTSGSSYEQYF; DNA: TGTGCCATCAGAAGAAGGACTAGCGGGAGCTCCTACGAGCAGTACTTC
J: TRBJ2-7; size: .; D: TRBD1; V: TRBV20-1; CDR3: CSATSGTVFYEQYF; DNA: TGCAGTGCTACCTCCGGGACAGTCTTCTACGAGCAGTACTTC
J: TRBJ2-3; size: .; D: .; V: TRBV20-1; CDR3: CSARFILLTDTQYF; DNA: TGCAGTGCTAGGTTTATTTTATTGACAGATACGCAGTATTTT
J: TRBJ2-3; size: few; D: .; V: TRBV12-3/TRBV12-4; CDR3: CASNPGRQDTDTQYF; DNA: TGTGCCAGCAACCCCGGTCGTCAAGACACAGATACGCAGTATTTT
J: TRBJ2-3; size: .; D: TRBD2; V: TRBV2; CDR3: CASRSRRGGRMSTDTQYF; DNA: TGTGCCAGCAGATCAAGACGGGGGGGGAGAATGAGCACAGATACGCAGTATTTT
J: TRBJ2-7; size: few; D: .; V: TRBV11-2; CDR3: CASSLRTDFYEQYF; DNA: TGTGCCAGCAGCTTAAGAACAGACTTTTACGAGCAGTACTTC
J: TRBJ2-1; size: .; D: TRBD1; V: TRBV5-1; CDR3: CASSLGQGAKSEQFF; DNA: TGCGCCAGCAGCTTGGGGCAGGGGGCTAAGAGTGAGCAGTTCTTC
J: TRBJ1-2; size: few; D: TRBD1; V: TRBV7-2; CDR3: CASSPAGGGYTF; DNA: TGTGCCAGCAGCCCCGCAGGGGGTGGCTACACCTTC
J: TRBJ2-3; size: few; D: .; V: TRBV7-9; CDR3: CASDRDTSTDTQYF; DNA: TGTGCCAGCGATCGGGACACGAGCACAGATACGCAGTATTTT
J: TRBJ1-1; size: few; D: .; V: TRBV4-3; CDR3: CASSQRRGEGAFF; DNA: TGCGCCAGCAGCCAACGACGTGGGGAGGGGGCTTTCTTT
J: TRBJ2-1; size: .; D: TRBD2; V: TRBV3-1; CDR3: CASGRVPSGGEQFF; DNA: TGTGCCAGCGGCCGGGTCCCTAGCGGGGGTGAGCAGTTCTTC
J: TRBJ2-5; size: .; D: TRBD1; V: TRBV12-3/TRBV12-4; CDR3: CASSLDPRDRDHQETQYF; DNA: TGTGCCAGCAGTTTAGACCCTCGGGACAGGGACCACCAAGAGACCCAGTACTTC
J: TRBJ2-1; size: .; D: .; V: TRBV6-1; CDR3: CASSEAIAKNEQFF; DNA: TGTGCCAGCAGTGAAGCAATAGCGAAGAATGAGCAGTTCTTC
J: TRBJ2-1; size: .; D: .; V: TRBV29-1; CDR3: CSVEEGQASSYNEQFF; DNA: TGCAGCGTTGAAGAAGGGCAGGCGAGCTCCTACAATGAGCAGTTCTTC
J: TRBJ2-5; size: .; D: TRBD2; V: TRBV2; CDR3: CASSGLMAGGLRETQYF; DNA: TGTGCCAGCAGTGGTTTAATGGCGGGGGGGCTGCGAGAGACCCAGTACTTC
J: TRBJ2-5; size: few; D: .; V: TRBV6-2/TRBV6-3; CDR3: CAITTKEQETQYF; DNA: TGTGCCATCACTACGAAGGAACAAGAGACCCAGTACTTC
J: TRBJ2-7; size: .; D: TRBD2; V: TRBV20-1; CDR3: CSARDPSGGLEQYF; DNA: TGCAGTGCTAGAGATCCTAGCGGGGGGCTCGAGCAGTACTTC
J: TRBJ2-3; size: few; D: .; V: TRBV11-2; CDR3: CASSSYRVGADTQYF; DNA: TGTGCCAGCAGCTCATACAGGGTTGGCGCAGATACGCAGTATTTT
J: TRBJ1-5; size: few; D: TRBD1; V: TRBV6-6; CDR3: CASSLTGVSDPQHF; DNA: TGTGCCAGCAGCCTGACAGGGGTGAGCGATCCCCAGCATTTT
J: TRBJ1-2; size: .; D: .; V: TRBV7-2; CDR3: CASSSGITYAGYTF; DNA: TGTGCCAGCAGCTCGGGCATTACCTACGCGGGCTACACCTTC
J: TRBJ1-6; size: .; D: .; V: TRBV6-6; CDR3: CASSYAPLSSYNSPLHF; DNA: TGTGCCAGCAGTTACGCCCCACTGAGCTCCTATAATTCACCCCTCCACTTT